The rows below give T cell receptor beta chains drawn from one sample of a study of HIV-infected patients and healthy controls. From the 5' RACE reads, TCRdb called clonotypes with MiXCR, one entry per CDR3 protein. The sample lists roughly 25,000 distinct CDR3 sequences, roughly 7.9% occurring once. The sequencing input was blood. All receptors come from an adult in good health. The CDR3 runs from the conserved cysteine through the conserved F or W. The order of the fields is J gene, clone size, D gene, V gene, CDR3 DNA, CDR3 protein. D genes are given only for firm matches. Clone size is given for some rows only: seen once, a few or many times, or a class if the clone is expanded.

J: TRBJ1-4; size: many; D: NA; V: TRBV6-2/TRBV6-3; DNA: TGTGCCAGCAGTTTGGACGGCGGATTTAATGAAAAACTGTTTTTT; CDR3: CASSLDGGFNEKLFF
J: TRBJ2-1; size: NA; D: NA; V: TRBV11-3; DNA: TGTGCCAGCAGCTCTGAGGGGGGGGCCGGGTACAATGAGCAGTTCTTC; CDR3: CASSSEGGAGYNEQFF
J: TRBJ2-3; size: many; D: TRBD2; V: TRBV10-3; DNA: TGTGCCATCAGTGAATGGGCTAGCGGGGCCACAGATACGCAGTATTTT; CDR3: CAISEWASGATDTQYF
J: TRBJ2-7; size: many; D: TRBD2; V: TRBV12-3/TRBV12-4; DNA: TGTGCCAGCAGCCGCCCGGCGGGGGCCTACGAGCAGTACTTC; CDR3: CASSRPAGAYEQYF
J: TRBJ1-1; size: few; D: NA; V: TRBV5-1; DNA: TGCGCCAGCAGCCTGATGGACAGCCGAGGGACTGAAGCTTTCTTT; CDR3: CASSLMDSRGTEAFF
J: TRBJ2-3; size: many; D: TRBD2; V: TRBV24-1; DNA: TGTGCCACCGCCGGCGGGGGGGCAACTGGGACAGATACGCAGTATTTT; CDR3: CATAGGGATGTDTQYF
J: TRBJ1-1; size: many; D: NA; V: TRBV28; DNA: TGTGCCAGCAGTTTACCGGTTCCTACCTTAAACACTGAAGCTTTCTTT; CDR3: CASSLPVPTLNTEAFF
J: TRBJ2-3; size: many; D: TRBD2; V: TRBV4-1; DNA: TGCGCCAGCAGCCACTCCGGGACTAGCGACACAGATACGCAGTATTTT; CDR3: CASSHSGTSDTDTQYF
J: TRBJ2-7; size: few; D: NA; V: TRBV2; DNA: TGTGCCAGCAGTGAGAGGACTGCTTCCTACGAGCAGTACTTC; CDR3: CASSERTASYEQYF
J: TRBJ2-5; size: many; D: NA; V: TRBV29-1; DNA: TGCAGCGTTGAAGATCTCGATACCCAGTACTTC; CDR3: CSVEDLDTQYF
J: TRBJ2-7; size: many; D: TRBD2; V: TRBV3-1; DNA: TGTGCCAGCAGCCAACTCCCCCCAAGCGGGGGCTACGAGCAGTACTTC; CDR3: CASSQLPPSGGYEQYF
J: TRBJ1-5; size: many; D: NA; V: TRBV9; DNA: TGTGCCAGCAGCTCAGAGACAGGCCCCCATCAGCCCCAGCATTTT; CDR3: CASSSETGPHQPQHF
J: TRBJ2-2; size: many; D: NA; V: TRBV6-5; DNA: TGTGCCAGCAGTTACCACAGGGTGGAGGGCACCGGGGAGCTGTTTTTT; CDR3: CASSYHRVEGTGELFF
J: TRBJ1-1; size: many; D: TRBD1; V: TRBV9; DNA: TGTGCCAGCAGCCCTCATCTAACGGGACAGGGAGATGTGGCTTTCTTT; CDR3: CASSPHLTGQGDVAFF
J: TRBJ1-1; size: NA; D: TRBD1; V: TRBV12-3/TRBV12-4; DNA: TGTGCCAGCAGCGAGGGGGCGGCTGTCGCTTTCTTT; CDR3: CASSEGAAVAFF
J: TRBJ2-5; size: many; D: TRBD2; V: TRBV20-1; DNA: TGCAGTGCTAGAGTGACTAGCGGGGTAGAGACCCAGTACTTC; CDR3: CSARVTSGVETQYF
J: TRBJ1-5; size: few; D: TRBD1; V: TRBV19; DNA: TGTGCCAGTAGTATAGATGGGACAGGCAATCAGCCCCAGCATTTT; CDR3: CASSIDGTGNQPQHF
J: TRBJ1-1; size: NA; D: NA; V: TRBV19; DNA: TGTGCCAGTAGTTTCTCTCCCGACGGGAACACTGAAGCTTTCTTT; CDR3: CASSFSPDGNTEAFF
J: TRBJ1-2; size: NA; D: NA; V: TRBV12-3/TRBV12-4; DNA: TGTGCCAGCAGTTTTAGGCCATCCTATGGCTACACCTTC; CDR3: CASSFRPSYGYTF
J: TRBJ2-1; size: many; D: TRBD1; V: TRBV6-2/TRBV6-3; DNA: TGTGCCAGCAGTGGGCCGGGACAGGGGCACAATGAGCAGTTCTTC; CDR3: CASSGPGQGHNEQFF
J: TRBJ2-3; size: many; D: NA; V: TRBV28; DNA: TGTGCCAGCAGTTTAATTAGGCCGGGGTGGGATACGCAGTATTTT; CDR3: CASSLIRPGWDTQYF
J: TRBJ1-6; size: many; D: NA; V: TRBV19; DNA: TGTGCCAGTAGAAGGGGAAATGCGTCACCCCTCCACTTT; CDR3: CASRRGNASPLHF
J: TRBJ1-4; size: many; D: TRBD1; V: TRBV20-1; DNA: TGCAGTGCGGTCCGGGACAGAAATATTGAAAAACTGTTTTTT; CDR3: CSAVRDRNIEKLFF
J: TRBJ1-4; size: few; D: TRBD1; V: TRBV29-1; DNA: TGCAGCGCTACGACAGGGGGGAATGAAAAACTGTTTTTT; CDR3: CSATTGGNEKLFF
J: TRBJ2-7; size: few; D: TRBD1; V: TRBV5-1; DNA: TGCGCCAGCAGCCAACAGGGGGATTCCTACGAGCAGTACTTC; CDR3: CASSQQGDSYEQYF
J: TRBJ2-3; size: many; D: TRBD1; V: TRBV27; DNA: TGTGCCAGCAGAGCAGGGGGCGGCACAGATACGCAGTATTTT; CDR3: CASRAGGGTDTQYF
J: TRBJ1-1; size: many; D: NA; V: TRBV7-9; DNA: TGTGCCAGCAGCTTTCTGGACAGAGGCGAAGCTTTCTTT; CDR3: CASSFLDRGEAFF
J: TRBJ1-1; size: medium-sized; D: TRBD1; V: TRBV15; DNA: TGTGCCACCAGCAGAGTCCGGGACAGGGTGGGGAACACTGAAGCTTTCTTT; CDR3: CATSRVRDRVGNTEAFF
J: TRBJ2-5; size: many; D: NA; V: TRBV4-1; DNA: TGCGCCAGCAGCCAAGCTCCAGAAGAGACCCAGTACTTC; CDR3: CASSQAPEETQYF
J: TRBJ1-1; size: few; D: NA; V: TRBV11-2; DNA: TGTGCCAGCAGCCCGGGACAAAGCACTGAAGCTTTCTTT; CDR3: CASSPGQSTEAFF
J: TRBJ2-1; size: many; D: NA; V: TRBV11-2; DNA: TGTGCCAGCAGCCCCGTGCGGACCGTTGGGGAGCAGTTCTTC; CDR3: CASSPVRTVGEQFF
J: TRBJ2-6; size: many; D: NA; V: TRBV7-2; DNA: TGTGCCAGCAGCGAACAAACGTCTGGGGCCAACGTCCTGACTTTC; CDR3: CASSEQTSGANVLTF
J: TRBJ1-2; size: many; D: NA; V: TRBV27; DNA: TGTGCCAGCAGTTCCCGACACACCGGGAGCTATGGCTACACCTTC; CDR3: CASSSRHTGSYGYTF
J: TRBJ1-1; size: NA; D: NA; V: TRBV28; DNA: TGTGCCAGCAGCAGAGAACCGAACACTGAAGCTTTCTTT; CDR3: CASSREPNTEAFF
J: TRBJ2-3; size: many; D: TRBD2; V: TRBV4-2; DNA: TGTGCCAGCAGCCAAGATTCGGGCCTAGCGGGGGGCACAGATACGCAGTATTTT; CDR3: CASSQDSGLAGGTDTQYF
J: TRBJ1-4; size: many; D: TRBD1; V: TRBV4-3; DNA: TGCGCCAGCAGCCCGACAGGGACTACTAATGAAAAACTGTTTTTT; CDR3: CASSPTGTTNEKLFF
J: TRBJ2-7; size: NA; D: NA; V: TRBV28; DNA: TGTGCCAGCCACAAACGAGAGCAGTACTTC; CDR3: CASHKREQYF
J: TRBJ2-1; size: many; D: NA; V: TRBV7-9; DNA: TGTGCCAGCAGCGGCAGGGGTGAGCAGTTCTTC; CDR3: CASSGRGEQFF
J: TRBJ1-4; size: many; D: NA; V: TRBV7-8; DNA: TGTGCCAGCAGCTCCCTGGGTGAGGGTAATGAAAAACTGTTTTTT; CDR3: CASSSLGEGNEKLFF
J: TRBJ1-4; size: many; D: NA; V: TRBV6-5; DNA: TGTGCCAGCACCGACAATGGGGGCGAAACTAATGAAAAACTGTTTTTT; CDR3: CASTDNGGETNEKLFF
J: TRBJ2-1; size: many; D: NA; V: TRBV15; DNA: TGTGCCACCAGCAGAGATAAGGCATCGGATGAGCAGTTCTTC; CDR3: CATSRDKASDEQFF
J: TRBJ1-5; size: many; D: NA; V: TRBV7-2; DNA: TGTGCCAGCAGCTTATACACGGATAGCAATCAGCCCCAGCATTTT; CDR3: CASSLYTDSNQPQHF
J: TRBJ2-7; size: few; D: NA; V: TRBV11-2; DNA: TGTGCCAGCAGCTTAGGGCCGAACCTCTACGAGCAGTACTTC; CDR3: CASSLGPNLYEQYF
J: TRBJ1-1; size: many; D: NA; V: TRBV18; DNA: TGTGCCAGCTCACCAGCAGAGGGGAAAGCTTTCTTT; CDR3: CASSPAEGKAFF
J: TRBJ1-1; size: medium-sized; D: NA; V: TRBV27; DNA: TGTGCCAGCAGCTGGAGGGGGGGGCGGTTGAGGGCTGAAGCTTTCTTT; CDR3: CASSWRGGRLRAEAFF
J: TRBJ2-5; size: medium-sized; D: NA; V: TRBV6-2/TRBV6-3; DNA: TGTGCCAGCAGCTTGCCCCGGGAAGAGACCCAGTACTTC; CDR3: CASSLPREETQYF
J: TRBJ1-2; size: NA; D: NA; V: TRBV2; DNA: TGTGCCAGCAGTGGGGACATGGTTGGCTATGGCTACACCTTC; CDR3: CASSGDMVGYGYTF
J: TRBJ1-1; size: many; D: NA; V: TRBV19; DNA: TGTGCCAGTAGTATCCAGACGAACACTGAAGCTTTCTTT; CDR3: CASSIQTNTEAFF
J: TRBJ1-5; size: many; D: NA; V: TRBV12-3/TRBV12-4; DNA: TGTGCCAGCAGTTTAGCGTCAGGGTTTCAGCCCCAGCATTTT; CDR3: CASSLASGFQPQHF
J: TRBJ1-2; size: many; D: NA; V: TRBV3-1; DNA: TGTGCCAGCAGCCAAAGGACAGCAGGGGACTATGGCTACACCTTC; CDR3: CASSQRTAGDYGYTF
J: TRBJ1-6; size: many; D: NA; V: TRBV10-3; DNA: TGTGCCACCATCCAAGGGTTTGATTCACCCCTCCACTTT; CDR3: CATIQGFDSPLHF
J: TRBJ1-1; size: medium-sized; D: NA; V: TRBV6-2/TRBV6-3; DNA: TGTGCCAGCAGTTCCTACACAGGGCGACCTGAAGCTTTCTTT; CDR3: CASSSYTGRPEAFF